One T cell receptor beta chain is described in this entry. Other DNA sequences within the sample encode an identical CDR3. Authors' methods: The authors estimated nucleated cell counts from reference gene primer amplification. TCRdb's table, derived via immunoSEQ multiplex PCR, lists solely in-frame clones and lacks some. V and J calls and clone size are as listed in that table; D and trimming were resolved from the DNA. The sample holds about 280,000 clones, approximately 85% seen once. This entry belongs to a study of blood T cell repertoires in COVID-19. Across the study: Acute and convalescent COVID-19 samples came from the United States, Italy and Spain. The cDNA or gDNA used as material had been derived from T cells, B-cell-depleted T cells, or PBMCs.

This TCR was recovered from a woman in her seventies with acute or convalescent COVID-19. The sequencing sample was made of peripheral blood.

The CDR3 sequence: CASSPSGGEQFF. The CDR3 DNA sequence: TGTGCCAGCAGCCCCTCAGGTGGTGAGCAGTTCTTC. The chain links TRBV3-1 (or the pseudogene TRBV3-2) to TRBJ2-1; D gene uncertain. This CDR3 comprises 12 residues. Trimming pared 4 bases from V and 9 bases from J, leaving 10 bases between. Germline V gene sequence: CDR1 LGHDT, CDR2 YNNKEL (reference sequence).